The entry that follows covers one T cell receptor (beta chain) sequence. This clone occurred a few times. This receptor's antigen is unknown. Per-base qualities were not stored, and no clone one base away is much larger. Other nucleotide sequences from this sample produce the same CDR3. Using the deep immunoSEQ assay, multiplex PCR amplified TCR CDR3 regions from genomic DNA. Extracted genomic DNA from each cell subset was distributed evenly across all wells of several immunoSEQ 96-well plates, and each plate was treated as a replicate. For sorted subsets, approximately 200 ng of genomic DNA, equivalent to 25,000 to 35,000 T cell genomes, went into each replicate PCR. The purified libraries were quantified using a Qubit 3.0 fluorometer, sized with a Bioanalyzer 2100, and then quantified again using the KAPA Library Quantification kit. Each immunoSEQ 96-well plate was sequenced on its own single-read 150-cycle Illumina NextSeq 550 flow cell. As for the authors' bioinformatics: The immunoSEQ output contained only junctional sequences without quality scores, so filtering could not match that applied to full-length reads. Sequences were annotated with PyIR, a Python wrapper for IgBLAST v1.9, using IMGT germline references to assign V/J genes and CDR3. Reads were removed for weak V/J assignments (E-value above 1e-6), missing CDR3, stop codons, out-of-frame junctions, or ambiguous translated residues. V3J clonotypes were defined as sequences sharing an identical inferred V gene, J gene, and CDR3 amino acid sequence. The percentage overlap between two repertoires was calculated by dividing the number of shared unique clonotypes by the size of the smaller repertoire. RTK rarefaction, the Chao1 estimator, and Recon v2.1 estimates of unobserved clonotypes were used to assess repertoire richness. Generation probabilities for all TCRbeta clonotypes obtained by the gDNA method from four donors were computed using OLGA. TCRdb retrieved this table from immuneACCESS and kept in-frame rearrangements only. Not all clones are present; in checked studies, unresolved V genes account for under half, and no reason is known for the remainder. D and trimming come from the DNA, and the V and J calls and clone size come from that table. The sample contains 640,000 or so clones, around 72% of them found a single time. The ten largest account for under 2% of the sample.

The data were obtained in a study of shared clonotypes between healthy human individuals (dated by TCRdb to 2020 to 2022). With regard to the full study: A couple of women and a few men aged 18 to 49 years were included in the cohort. To increase sequencing depth and limit assay-specific biases, TCR repertoire library preparation and sequencing were carried out by different laboratories using diverse techniques. For each donor, CD4 naive and CD4 memory were each given three plates, CD8 naive was given two plates, and CD8 memory was given one plate. Blood TCR repertoires of a handful of healthy adults were deeply sequenced to estimate repertoire size and the extent of clonotype sharing between individuals. Leukapheresis yielded between about 0.85 and 9.5 billion PBMCs per donor.

As encoded in the germline V gene, CDR1 is SNHLY while CDR2 is FYNNEI. Its CDR3 holds 11 amino acids, cysteine through phenylalanine. The kept DNA is CDR3 alone, 33 bases in frame from the first base. Relative to germline, V is 7 bases shorter and J is 5 bases shorter, with 8 bases between their ends. Study-wide findings and limitations: The small number of donors limited the genetic and exposure-history diversity represented. Incomplete sequencing was indicated by rarefaction of sorted-subset datasets, despite the large sequencing depth. When a few donors were compared, the shared fraction of clonotypes was about 5.5% for naive CD4, less than 4% for naive CD8, more than 2% for memory CD4, and approximately 0.4% for memory CD8. Sampling was limited to blood, and TCR repertoires in tissue likely differ from TCR repertoires in blood. Based on pairwise subsampling, the degree of clonotype sharing among donors was expected to be affected by sequencing depth. Compared with non-shared clonotypes, clonotypes shared by all four sorted-subset donors had higher generation probabilities. Naive subsets generally had larger estimated clonotype richness than memory subsets did.

The donors were healthy, HIV-negative adults with no recently reported acute infections or vaccinations. All donors were Caucasian adults living in Nashville, Tennessee, USA. CD4+ T cells were enriched by magnetic negative selection; naive cells were then positively selected on CD45RA, and the negative fraction formed the memory subset. Blood was obtained by leukapheresis, after which PBMCs were separated by Ficoll-Histopaque density gradient centrifugation and cryopreserved in liquid nitrogen vapor phase. Analytical flow cytometry was used to check the purity and quantity of each magnetically sorted T cell population. From each sorted fraction, genomic DNA was isolated and quantified by UV absorbance on a Nanodrop 2000c.

This sequence was found in a woman aged 25-40 years in good health. Material for sequencing was memory CD4+ T cells sorted from blood. The cell subset or site label here, explained by the study, means: CD45RA-negative fraction. Rearrangement joined TRBV2 to TRBJ2-5, with TRBD1 perhaps the D gene, on 6 matching bases. The DNA sequence reads TGTGCCAGCACAGGGGAGGAGACCCAGTACTTC. Its protein reads: CASTGEETQYF.